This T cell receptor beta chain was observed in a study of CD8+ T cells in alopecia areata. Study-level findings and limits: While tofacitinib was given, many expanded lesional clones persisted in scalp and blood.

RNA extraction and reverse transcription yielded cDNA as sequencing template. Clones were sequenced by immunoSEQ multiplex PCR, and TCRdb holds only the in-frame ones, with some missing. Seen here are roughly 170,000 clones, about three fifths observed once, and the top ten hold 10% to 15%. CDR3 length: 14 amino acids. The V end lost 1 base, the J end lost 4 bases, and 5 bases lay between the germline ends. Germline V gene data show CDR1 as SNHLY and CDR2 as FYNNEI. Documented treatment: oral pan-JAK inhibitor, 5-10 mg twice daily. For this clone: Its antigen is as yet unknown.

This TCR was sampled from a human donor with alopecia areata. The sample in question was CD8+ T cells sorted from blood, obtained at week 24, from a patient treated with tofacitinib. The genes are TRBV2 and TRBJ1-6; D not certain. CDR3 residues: CASSEGQYNSPLHF. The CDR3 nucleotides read TGTGCCAGCAGTGAAGGGCAGTATAATTCACCCCTCCACTTT.